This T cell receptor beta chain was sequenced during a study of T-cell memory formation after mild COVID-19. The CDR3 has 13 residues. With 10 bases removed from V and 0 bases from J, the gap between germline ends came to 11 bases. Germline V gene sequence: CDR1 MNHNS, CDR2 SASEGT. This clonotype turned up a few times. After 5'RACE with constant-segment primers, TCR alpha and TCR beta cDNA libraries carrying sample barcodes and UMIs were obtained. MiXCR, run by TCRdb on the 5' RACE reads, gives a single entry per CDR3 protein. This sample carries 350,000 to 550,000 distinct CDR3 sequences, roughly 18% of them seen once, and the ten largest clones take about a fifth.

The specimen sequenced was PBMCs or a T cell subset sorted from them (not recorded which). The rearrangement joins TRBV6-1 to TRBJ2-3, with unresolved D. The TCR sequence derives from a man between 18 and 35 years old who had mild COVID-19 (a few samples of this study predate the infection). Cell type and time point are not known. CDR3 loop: CATNRVSTDTQYF. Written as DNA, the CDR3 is TGTGCCACCAACAGAGTGAGCACAGATACGCAGTATTTT.